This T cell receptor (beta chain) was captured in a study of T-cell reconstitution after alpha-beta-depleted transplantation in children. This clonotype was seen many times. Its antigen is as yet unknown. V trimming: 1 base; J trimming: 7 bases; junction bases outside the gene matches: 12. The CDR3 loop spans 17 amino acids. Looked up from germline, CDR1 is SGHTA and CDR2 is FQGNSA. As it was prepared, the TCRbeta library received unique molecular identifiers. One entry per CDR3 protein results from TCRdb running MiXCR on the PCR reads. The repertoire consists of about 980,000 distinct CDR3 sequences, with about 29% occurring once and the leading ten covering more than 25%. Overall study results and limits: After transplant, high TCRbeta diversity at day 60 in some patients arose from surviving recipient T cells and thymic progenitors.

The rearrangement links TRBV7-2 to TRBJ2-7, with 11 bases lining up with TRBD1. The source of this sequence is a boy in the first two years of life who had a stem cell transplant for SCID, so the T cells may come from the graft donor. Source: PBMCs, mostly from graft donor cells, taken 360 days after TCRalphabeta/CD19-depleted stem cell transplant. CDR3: CASSLVTRDRGNGEQYF. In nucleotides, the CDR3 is TGTGCCAGCAGCTTAGTTACTCGGGACAGGGGGAATGGGGAGCAGTACTTC.